These T cell receptor beta chains were read from a single sample in a study of cytomegalovirus exposure and HLA in healthy donors. Profiling relied on immunoSEQ multiplex PCR, and the TCRdb table lists in-frame clones only, not all of them. The table shows about 140,000 clones, with around three fifths occurring only once. The sample taken for sequencing was PBMCs. The receptors were sampled from a woman aged 40-49 years in good health and CMV-seronegative. CDR3s include the opening cysteine and the closing phenylalanine or tryptophan. The order of the fields is clone size, J gene, V gene, CDR3 protein. Clone size is given for some rows only: seen once, a few or many times, or a class if the clone is expanded.

few,TRBJ2-1,TRBV10-3,CAIGTAQSSYNEQFF
-,TRBJ2-2,TRBV2,CASRPGLADTGELFF
few,TRBJ2-3,TRBV18,CASSPRTGPDTQYF
-,TRBJ2-2,TRBV7-2,CASSPGWGGANTGELFF
-,TRBJ2-1,TRBV10-2,CASQGYNEQFF
-,TRBJ2-7,TRBV28,CASSSRDFPYEQYF
few,TRBJ1-1,TRBV9,CASSGGGGIEAFF
-,TRBJ1-4,TRBV10-3,CAIWRTGGTKEKLFF
-,TRBJ2-1,TRBV18,CASSPRTGPSSYNEQFF
few,TRBJ1-5,TRBV27,CASRRQGRGQPQHF
-,TRBJ1-4,TRBV9,CASSPDRGATNEKLFF
few,TRBJ1-1,TRBV4-3,CASSQDSTDRGRGMRTEAFF
-,TRBJ2-2,TRBV19,CASRATGWAGELFF
-,TRBJ1-4,TRBV29-1,CSVCRSVNEKLFF
-,TRBJ1-4,TRBV7-2,CASSFGLNEKLFF
-,TRBJ1-2,TRBV9,CASSADYGYTF
-,TRBJ2-2,TRBV6-5,CASSYEVGGGTGELFF
-,TRBJ2-5,TRBV5-1,CASSPALEETQYF
-,TRBJ2-3,TRBV7-2,CASSLEPPLGGGAIDTQYF
-,TRBJ1-4,TRBV23-1,CASSPRLYAINEKLFF
-,TRBJ1-4,TRBV2,CASSGEREDEKLFF
-,TRBJ2-3,TRBV5-1,CASSNGLAADTQYF
-,TRBJ2-1,TRBV9,CASSVGGVPGNEQFF
-,TRBJ2-5,TRBV5-6,CASSSRLPETQYF
-,TRBJ2-1,TRBV6-4,CARGLAVYNEQFF
-,TRBJ1-2,TRBV7-2,CASSLEGARTSYGYTF
-,TRBJ2-6,TRBV5-1,CASSPRGNSGANVLTF
-,-,TRBV30,CAWTPETGAYEQYF
-,TRBJ2-3,TRBV7-2,CASSNGRGSTDTQYF
-,TRBJ1-2,TRBV21-1,CASSTYARPGYGYTF
-,TRBJ2-3,TRBV4-1,CASSQDPGNTDTQYF
-,TRBJ2-5,TRBV30,CAWSAGGETQYF
-,TRBJ1-1,TRBV7-8,CASTWGGSSTEAFF
-,TRBJ1-5,TRBV6-6,CASGQPNQPQHF
once,TRBJ2-6,TRBV18,CASSPSGIVGSSASGANVLTF
few,TRBJ2-2,TRBV28,CASSYPAWGDQINTGELFF
-,TRBJ2-7,TRBV14,CASSPPGWSSSYEQYF
-,TRBJ1-1,TRBV28,CASSTPVFEAFF
-,TRBJ2-5,TRBV29-1,CSVASPGQGRETQYF
-,TRBJ1-2,TRBV6-5,CASSPGQGGDGYTF
-,TRBJ1-1,TRBV5-1,CASSLEWAASTEAFF
-,TRBJ2-3,TRBV9,CASSSAGGPTDTQYF
once,TRBJ1-2,TRBV4-2,CASSQALTGGANYGYTF